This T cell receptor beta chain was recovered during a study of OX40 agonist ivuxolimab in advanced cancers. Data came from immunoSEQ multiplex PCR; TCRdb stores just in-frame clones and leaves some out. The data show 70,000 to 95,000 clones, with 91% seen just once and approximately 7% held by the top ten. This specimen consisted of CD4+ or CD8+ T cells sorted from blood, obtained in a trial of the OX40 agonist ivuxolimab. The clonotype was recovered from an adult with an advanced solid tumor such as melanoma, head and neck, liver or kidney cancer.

This chain's CDR3 is CASSPGQGVNNEQFF. The CDR3 DNA sequence: TGTGCCAGCAGCCCCGGACAGGGGGTTAACAATGAGCAGTTCTTC. V is TRBV6-6 and J is TRBJ2-1, with 10 bases aligning to TRBD1. This CDR3 is 15 amino acids long. The J segment lost 5 bases and the V segment lost 6 bases, leaving 7 bases of the junction unmatched. The germline V gene has CDR1 MNHNY and CDR2 SVGAGI (reference sequence).